The 25 T cell receptor beta chains below were found in one sample sequenced in a study of CXCR3-negative and CXCR3-positive naive CD8 T cells. General study points: The TRB CDR3s that CXCR3-positive naive cells carried were more hydrophobic than those of CXCR3-negative naive cells.

These TCRs' antigens remain unknown. TRB cDNA libraries were made by UMI-labeled 5' RACE. TCRdb reanalyzed the 5' RACE reads and collapses them to one entry per CDR3 protein, without DNA. Its clone listing holds under 150,000 distinct CDR3 sequences. Sequencing was carried out using naive CXCR3+ CD8+ T cells from blood. Subset specified: CD45RO-CCR7+CD27+CD95- naive CD8+ T cells expressing CXCR3 (TNR3+). Receptors were obtained from a human donor in good health. Some clones in this sample may be carry-over from other donors' samples.

The chain joins TRBV29-1 to TRBJ2-2. Germline V CDR1 and CDR2: SQVTM, ANQGSEA. This CDR3 spans 11 amino acids. The chain's CDR3 is CSVGGPGELFF.

The rearrangement links TRBV15 to TRBJ1-5. Germline loops: CDR1 LNHNV, CDR2 YYDKDF (reference sequence). The CDR3 loop spans 17 amino acids. CDR3 amino acids: CATSRDPEGLSNQPQHF.

The gene calls are TRBV7-9 and TRBJ1-1; with no DNA, the TCRdb D assignment of TRBD1 cannot be verified. CDR1 is SEHNR, CDR2 FQNEAQ, per germline (reference sequence). The CDR3 is 14 residues long. CDR3 protein: CASSLLSGDTEAFF.

The chain carries TRBV6-2 or TRBV6-3 and TRBJ2-3; as DNA is missing, the TRBD1 call by TCRdb cannot be tested. Germline V gene sequence: CDR1 MNHEY, CDR2 SVGEGT. The CDR3 runs 19 residues. CDR3 region: CASSYPNPGQGAIGDTQYF.

This rearrangement joins TRBV7-6 to TRBJ1-3. The CDR3 loop spans 16 amino acids. Germline assignment: CDR1 SGHVS and CDR2 FNYEAQ. CDR3 sequence reads: CASSLYGPSSGNTIYF.

This chain links TRBV19 with TRBJ2-2; TCRdb outputs TRBD1, but without DNA this stays unchecked. Germline assignment: CDR1 LNHDA and CDR2 SQIVND (reference sequence). The CDR3 is 15 amino acids. CDR3 sequence reads: CASSIGTGGIGELFF.

The chain is built from TRBV11-3 and TRBJ2-5; as DNA is missing, the TRBD2 call by TCRdb cannot be tested. This CDR3 is 18 amino acids long. Germline CDR1 SGHNT, CDR2 YENEEA. This CDR3 reads CASRSRLAGGRHQETQYF.

The V call is TRBV28, the J call TRBJ2-3. Germline loops: CDR1 MDHEN, CDR2 SYDVKM. This CDR3 comprises 15 residues. CDR3 in amino acids: CASSQETSYTDTQYF.

This chain uses TRBV7-9 with TRBJ2-3; TCRdb's assignment of TRBD2 cannot be checked, as there is no DNA. CDR3 length: 20 amino acids. Germline V lookup: CDR1 SEHNR, CDR2 FQNEAQ (reference sequence). Here the CDR3 reads CASSLTLAGGTPHVSDTQYF.

The chain combines TRBV12-3 or TRBV12-4 with TRBJ2-7. The CDR3 loop spans 13 amino acids. The chain's CDR3 is CASSAGLLDEQYF.

J is TRBJ1-2 and V is TRBV10-3. The CDR3 has 13 amino acids. Germline V gene lookup returns CDR1 ENHRY and CDR2 SYGVKD. The CDR3 protein is CAISESSSYGYTF.

The chain combines TRBV6-4 with TRBJ2-1; TCRdb outputs TRBD2, but without DNA this stays unchecked. Germline V gives CDR1 MRHNA, CDR2 SNTAGT. The length of the CDR3 is 15 residues. The CDR3 sequence is CASSARIAGYNEQFF.

V gene TRBV5-5 combines with J gene TRBJ2-2. The CDR3 extends over 14 amino acids. Germline CDR1 reads SGHKS; CDR2 reads YYEKEE (reference sequence). CDR3 amino acids: CASSLAPDTGELFF.

The genes are TRBV11-3 and TRBJ2-1; the TRBD2 assignment by TCRdb is unverifiable without DNA. The CDR3 loop spans 16 amino acids. Germline CDR1 SGHNT, CDR2 YENEEA. CDR3 protein: CASSLTRGEIYNEQFF.

V and J are TRBV13 and TRBJ2-5. The V gene's germline CDR1 is PRHDT and CDR2 FYEKMQ (reference sequence). This CDR3 spans 15 amino acids. This CDR3 is CASSLAPTNQETQYF.

This sequence joins TRBV7-2 and TRBJ2-3; TCRdb designates TRBD2, a call that cannot be tested without DNA. CDR1 and CDR2 (germline): SGHTA, FQGNSA. The CDR3 has 15 residues. CDR3 loop: CASSWGASKEDTQYF.

The chain is built from TRBV29-1 and TRBJ2-7. This CDR3 spans 13 amino acids. Looked up from germline, CDR1 is SQVTM and CDR2 is ANQGSEA. CDR3 loop: CSVGGGSSYEQYF.

The chain employs TRBV12-3 or TRBV12-4 and TRBJ2-7; TCRdb selects TRBD1, and the lack of DNA leaves this call unchecked. The CDR3 contains 13 residues. The CDR3 protein is CASSQGPTSEQYF.

The V and J genes are TRBV29-1 and TRBJ1-2; TCRdb's D gene call, TRBD1, goes unchecked for lack of DNA. CDR1 is SQVTM, CDR2 ANQGSEA, per germline. The CDR3 loop spans 12 amino acids. CDR3: CSVPGGFYGYTF.

The chain uses TRBV27 and TRBJ2-1; no DNA is available, so the TRBD2 call from TCRdb remains unchecked. The CDR3 length is 12 residues. The germline V gene encodes CDR1 MNHEY and CDR2 SMNVEV (reference sequence). CDR3 region: CAAGGPYNEQFF.

This sequence joins TRBV6-2 or TRBV6-3 and TRBJ2-3; the D gene TCRdb calls, TRBD2, cannot be checked with no DNA. This CDR3 contains 19 residues. Looked up from germline, CDR1 is MNHEY and CDR2 is SVGEGT. This chain's CDR3 is CASRAYLATSRRGADTQYF.

The chain links TRBV6-4 to TRBJ2-6; as DNA is missing, the TRBD1 call by TCRdb cannot be tested. The CDR3 totals 15 residues. The germline V gene has CDR1 MRHNA and CDR2 SNTAGT. CDR3: CASRATGDGANVLTF.

The V gene is TRBV6-4, the J gene TRBJ2-3; the D call from TCRdb, TRBD1, cannot be confirmed without DNA. Per germline, CDR1 MRHNA and CDR2 SNTAGT. CDR3 length equals 14 residues. CDR3 in amino acids: CASSEGGSTDTQYF.

This chain's CDR3 is CASSQVGLDLTDTQYF. The chain carries TRBV4-1 and TRBJ2-3; TCRdb's D call, TRBD2, is unchecked because there is no DNA. Germline lookup yields CDR1 MGHRA and CDR2 YSYEKL. The CDR3 extends over 16 amino acids.

The chain uses TRBV28 and TRBJ2-7; TCRdb calls TRBD1, which cannot be checked without DNA. Germline CDR1 is MDHEN and CDR2 is SYDVKM. CDR3 length: 13 residues. The chain's CDR3 is CASSPADSYEQYF.